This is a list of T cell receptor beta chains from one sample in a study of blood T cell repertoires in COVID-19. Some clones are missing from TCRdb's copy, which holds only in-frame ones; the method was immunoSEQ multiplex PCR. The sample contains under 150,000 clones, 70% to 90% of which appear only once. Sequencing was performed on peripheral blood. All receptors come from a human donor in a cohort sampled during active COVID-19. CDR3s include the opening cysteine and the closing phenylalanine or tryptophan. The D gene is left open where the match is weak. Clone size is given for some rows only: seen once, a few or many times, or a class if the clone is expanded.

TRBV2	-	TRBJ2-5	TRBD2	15	CASAQLAGVQETQYF	TGTGCCAGCGCCCAACTAGCGGGGGTACAAGAGACCCAGTACTTC
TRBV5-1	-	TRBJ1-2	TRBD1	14	CASSLAGTEGGYTF	TGCGCCAGCAGCTTGGCCGGGACAGAAGGTGGCTACACCTTC
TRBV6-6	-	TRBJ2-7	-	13	CASSYTRDYEQYF	TGTGCCAGCAGTTACACCCGGGACTACGAGCAGTACTTC
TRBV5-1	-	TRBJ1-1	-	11	CASKRETEAFF	TGCGCCAGCAAAAGGGAGACTGAAGCTTTCTTT
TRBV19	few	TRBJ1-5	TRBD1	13	CASLDRVGMVQHF	TGTGCCAGTTTGGACAGGGTCGGTATGGTCCAGCATTTT
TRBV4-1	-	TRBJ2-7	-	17	CASSQEWGTGIRYEQYF	TGCGCCAGCAGCCAAGAGTGGGGAACAGGGATTAGGTACGAGCAGTACTTC
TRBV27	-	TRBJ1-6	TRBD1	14	CASSLGTGVSPLHF	TGTGCCAGCAGTTTGGGGACAGGTGTTTCACCCCTCCACTTT
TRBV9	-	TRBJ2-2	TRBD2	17	CASSAPSGGVNTGELFF	TGTGCCAGCAGCGCCCCTAGCGGGGGGGTCAACACCGGGGAGCTGTTTTTT
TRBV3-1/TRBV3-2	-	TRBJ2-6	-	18	CASSQIVAGRSGANVLTF	TGTGCCAGCAGCCAAATAGTGGCAGGTCGCTCTGGGGCCAACGTCCTGACTTTC
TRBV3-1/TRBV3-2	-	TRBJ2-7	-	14	CASSQDRVLFEQYF	TGTGCCAGCAGCCAAGATCGGGTTCTCTTCGAGCAGTACTTC
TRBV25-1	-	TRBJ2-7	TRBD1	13	CAVGTGGRYEQYF	TGTGCCGTCGGAACAGGGGGCAGGTACGAGCAGTACTTC
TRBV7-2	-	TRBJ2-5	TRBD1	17	CASSLSLLTGKGETQYF	TGTGCCAGCAGCTTATCCCTACTGACAGGGAAAGGAGAGACCCAGTACTTC
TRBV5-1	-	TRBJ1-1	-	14	CASSLGYRDTEAFF	TGCGCCAGCAGCTTGGGGTACAGGGACACTGAAGCTTTCTTT
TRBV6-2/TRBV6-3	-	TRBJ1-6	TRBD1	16	CASSPGAGGYNSPLHF	TGTGCCAGCAGCCCTGGGGCAGGGGGGTATAATTCACCCCTCCACTTT
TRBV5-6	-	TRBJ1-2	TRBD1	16	CASSSTGQGWYYGYTF	TGTGCCAGCAGCTCCACCGGACAGGGATGGTACTATGGCTACACCTTC